This T cell receptor beta chain is drawn from a study of cytomegalovirus exposure and HLA in healthy donors. Study as a whole: The 90 to 150 validation repertoires used a platform that matched the one used for the approximately 610 first-cohort repertoires, as a later analysis reported.

Study findings and constraints: The study found most TCR sequences rare, yet found some public TCRs in many donors. In vitro assays verified that three CMV-associated chains recognized CMV antigens specifically. Reports showed the classifier diagnosing cytomegalovirus status with high specificity and sensitivity.

Germline CDR1 reads SGHNT; CDR2 reads YYREEE (reference sequence). V gave up 0 bases and J gave up 1 base; unmatched junction bases: 9. CDR3 size: 19 residues. The repertoire was sequenced with immunoSEQ multiplex PCR; TCRdb's copy has only in-frame clones and lacks some. The sample yields roughly 56,000 clones, roughly 91% seen once. As regards this clone: Its antigen is not known.

The chain carries TRBV5-4 and TRBJ2-3; 12 bases are a match to TRBD2. The receptor comes from a woman between 25 and 40 years old in good health and CMV-seronegative. Sequenced input: PBMCs. CDR3 sequence reads: CASSLAGTSGLLGTDTQYF. In DNA form, the CDR3 reads TGTGCCAGCAGCTTGGCCGGGACTAGCGGGCTACTTGGCACAGATACGCAGTATTTT.